These 5 T cell receptor beta chains originate from one sample sequenced in a study of read filtering for tumor transcriptome and immune sequencing (dated by TCRdb to the early 2020s). Sequencing took place on an Illumina HiSeq 4000. TCR libraries were constructed from about 400 ng RNA using the Immunoverse kit, and molecular barcoded adaptors covering alpha/delta and beta/gamma chains were employed. The public reads were reanalyzed by TCRdb: fastp trimming at Q25, MiXCR alignment, in-frame beta chains only. Identical CDR3 protein sequences are pooled into one entry, listed with their most common genes and DNA. The sample data list 62,000 or so distinct CDR3 sequences, and around 13% of these were observed just once. The ten most abundant clones make up 45% of the sample. The sequencing sample was made of a population of CD138-negative cells sorted from bone marrow. Interpreted using the paper, the cell subset or site label stands for: bone marrow mononuclear cells depleted of CD138+ plasma/myeloma cells by negative magnetic selection. The receptors derive from a donor aged 40 or older with multiple myeloma.

At least ten counts were recorded for this clonotype. The chain carries TRBV20-1 and TRBJ1-2; 8 bases map to TRBD1. CDR1 DFQATT and CDR2 SNEGSKA come from the germline V gene (reference sequence). J was trimmed by 6 bases and V by 0 bases; bases with no gene match: 9. The CDR3 length is 15 residues. Here the CDR3 reads CSARDPQGAEDGYTF. The CDR3 region has the DNA TGCAGTGCTAGAGATCCCCAGGGGGCAGAGGATGGCTACACCTTC.

As to this clonotype: Possible read error: a much larger clone is one base away. J is TRBJ1-5 and V is TRBV27; D unclear. Trimming took off 3 bases at V and 2 bases at J, with 2 bases between the two ends. Germline-derived CDR1 and CDR2 are MNHEY and SMNVEV (reference sequence). The CDR3 covers 12 residues. The CDR3 sequence: CASSFGNQPQHF. CDR3 DNA sequence: TGTGCCAGCAGTTTCGGCAATCAGCCCCAGCATTTT.

The V gene is TRBV7-8, the J gene TRBJ1-6; 8 bases align to TRBD1. Germline values: CDR1 SGHVS, CDR2 FQNEAQ. J gave up 5 bases and V 6 bases, and 3 bases lay outside the gene matches. The CDR3 length is 14 residues. The CDR3, as DNA: TGTGCCAGCAGTTCGGACAGGGATAATTCACCCCTCCACTTT. Amino acids: CASSSDRDNSPLHF.

This clonotype was seen more than once but under ten times. The chain uses TRBV29-1 and TRBJ1-1; D is possibly TRBD1 (5 bases). Germline V gives CDR1 SQVTM, CDR2 ANQGSEA. This CDR3 comprises 14 residues. V was cut by 0 bases and J by 6 bases, with 14 bases left in between. This CDR3 is CSVEEGREVAEAFF. CDR3 DNA sequence: TGCAGCGTTGAAGAGGGCAGGGAGGTCGCTGAAGCTTTCTTT.

This clonotype turned up a few times. The chain carries TRBV19 and TRBJ2-3; D might be TRBD1 or TRBD2, each matching 5 bases. Germline V gene data show CDR1 as LNHDA and CDR2 as SQIVND (reference sequence). The germline V and J ends were trimmed by 3 bases and 2 bases, with 9 bases remaining between them. The CDR3 totals 14 residues. The DNA of the CDR3 is TGTGCCAGTAGTATCCTCGGGACCACAGATACGCAGTATTTT. Translated: CASSILGTTDTQYF.